The clone carrying this T cell receptor (beta chain) was counted a single time. Germline V lookup: CDR1 SGHDT, CDR2 YYEEEE. The CDR3 length is 14 residues. V was clipped by 0 bases and J by 7 bases; unmatched bases: 1. Authors' data handling: The assay estimated nucleated cells by amplifying reference gene primers. Repertoires were generated with immunoSEQ multiplex PCR, while TCRdb's copy carries only in-frame clones and drops some. V, J and clone size reflect that table, while D and trimming were determined from the DNA. The sample lists 100,000 to 150,000 clones, about 83% occurring once. The data were obtained in a study of blood T cell repertoires in COVID-19. Overall study context: Material from acute and convalescent COVID-19 was sourced from the United States, Italy and Spain. In each case, the material was cDNA or gDNA derived from T cells, B-cell-depleted T cells, or PBMCs.

This receptor was obtained from a man between 70 and 80 years old with acute or convalescent COVID-19. Sequenced: peripheral blood. The chain has TRBV5-6 and TRBJ1-6; TRBD1 agrees at 7 bases. CDR3 nucleotides: TGTGCCAGCAGCTTGGTGGACAGGAATTCACCCCTCCACTTT. It codes for CASSLVDRNSPLHF.